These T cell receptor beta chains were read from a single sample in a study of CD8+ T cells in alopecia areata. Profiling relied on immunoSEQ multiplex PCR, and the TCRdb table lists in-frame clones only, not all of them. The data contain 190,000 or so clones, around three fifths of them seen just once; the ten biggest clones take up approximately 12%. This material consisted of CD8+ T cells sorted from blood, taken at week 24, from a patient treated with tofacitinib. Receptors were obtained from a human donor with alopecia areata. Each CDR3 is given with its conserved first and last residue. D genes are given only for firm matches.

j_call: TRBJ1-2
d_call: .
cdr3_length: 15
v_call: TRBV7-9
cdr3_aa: CASSSPLGANYGYTF

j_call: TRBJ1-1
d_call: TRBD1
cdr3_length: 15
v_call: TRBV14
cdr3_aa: CASSQLTQGLAEAFF

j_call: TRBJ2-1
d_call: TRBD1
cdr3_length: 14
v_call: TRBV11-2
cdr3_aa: CASSGQGSDNEQFF

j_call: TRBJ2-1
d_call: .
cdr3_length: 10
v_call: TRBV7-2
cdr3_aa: CASSYNEQFF

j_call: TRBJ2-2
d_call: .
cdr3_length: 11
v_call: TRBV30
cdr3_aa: CAVRNTGELFF

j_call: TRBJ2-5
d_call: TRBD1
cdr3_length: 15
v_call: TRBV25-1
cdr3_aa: CASSELNDRGETQYF

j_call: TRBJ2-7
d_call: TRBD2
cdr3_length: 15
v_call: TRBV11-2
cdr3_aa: CASSLEGGTPYEQYF

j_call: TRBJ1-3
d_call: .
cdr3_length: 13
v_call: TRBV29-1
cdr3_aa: CSVTHPQWNTIYF

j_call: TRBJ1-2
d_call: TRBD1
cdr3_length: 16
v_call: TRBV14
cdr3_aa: CASSQENRGGGKGYTF

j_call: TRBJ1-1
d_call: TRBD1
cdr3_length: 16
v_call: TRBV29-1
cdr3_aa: CSVELGDRGRNTEAFF

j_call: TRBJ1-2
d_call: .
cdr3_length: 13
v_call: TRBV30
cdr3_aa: CACRDGSYYGYTF

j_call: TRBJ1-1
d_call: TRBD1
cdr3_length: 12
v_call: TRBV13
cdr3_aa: CASSHRGGEAFF

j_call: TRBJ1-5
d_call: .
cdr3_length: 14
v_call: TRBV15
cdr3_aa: CATSSTGFNQPQHF

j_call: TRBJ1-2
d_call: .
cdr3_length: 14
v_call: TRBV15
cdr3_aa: CATSGLTAGYGYTF

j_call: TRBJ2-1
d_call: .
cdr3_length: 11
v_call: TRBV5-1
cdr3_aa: CASNLYNEQFF

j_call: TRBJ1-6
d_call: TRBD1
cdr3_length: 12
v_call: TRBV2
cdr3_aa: CATRDRNSPLHF

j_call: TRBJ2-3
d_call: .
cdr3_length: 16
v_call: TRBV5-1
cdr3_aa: CASSSPREEGTDTQYF

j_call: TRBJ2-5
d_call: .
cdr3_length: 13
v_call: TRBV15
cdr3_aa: CATSRVRTETQYF

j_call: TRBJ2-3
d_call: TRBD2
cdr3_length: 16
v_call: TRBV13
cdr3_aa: CASSQRTSLVADTQYF

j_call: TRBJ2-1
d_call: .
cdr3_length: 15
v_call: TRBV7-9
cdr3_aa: CAGTNISLRNNEQFF

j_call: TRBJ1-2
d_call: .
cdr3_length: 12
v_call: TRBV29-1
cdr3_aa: CSAIVVRYGYTF

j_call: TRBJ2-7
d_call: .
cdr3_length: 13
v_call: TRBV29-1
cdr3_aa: CSVQIQGSYEQYF

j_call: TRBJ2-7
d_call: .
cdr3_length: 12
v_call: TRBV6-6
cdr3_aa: CASSYGPYEQYF

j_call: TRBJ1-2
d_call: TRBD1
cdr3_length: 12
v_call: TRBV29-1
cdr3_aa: CSAQTGLYGYTF

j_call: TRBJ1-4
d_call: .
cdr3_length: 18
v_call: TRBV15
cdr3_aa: CATSATLGGNGANEKLFF

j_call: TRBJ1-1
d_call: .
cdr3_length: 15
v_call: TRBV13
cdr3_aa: CASSSIGRLNTEAFF

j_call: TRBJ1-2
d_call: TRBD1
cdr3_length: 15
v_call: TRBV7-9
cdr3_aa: CASSTVGQGDYGYTF

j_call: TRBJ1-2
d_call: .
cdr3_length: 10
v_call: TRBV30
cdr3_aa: CAWSSGSYTF

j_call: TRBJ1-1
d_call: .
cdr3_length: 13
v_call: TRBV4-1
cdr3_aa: CASSQAGGVEAFF

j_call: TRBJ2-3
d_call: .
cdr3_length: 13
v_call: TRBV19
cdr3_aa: CASSILDTDTQYF

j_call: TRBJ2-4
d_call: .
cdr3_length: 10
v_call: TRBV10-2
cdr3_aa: CASKGDIQYF

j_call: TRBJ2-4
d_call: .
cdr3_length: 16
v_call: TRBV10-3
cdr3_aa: CAISEVEGLAKNIQYF

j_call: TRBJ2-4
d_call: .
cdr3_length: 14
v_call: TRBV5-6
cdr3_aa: CASSQSTGRATQYF

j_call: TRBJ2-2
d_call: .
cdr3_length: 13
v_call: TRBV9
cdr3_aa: CASSDSGTGELFF

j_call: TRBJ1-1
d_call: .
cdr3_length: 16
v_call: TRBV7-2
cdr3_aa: CASSLIASGRNTEAFF

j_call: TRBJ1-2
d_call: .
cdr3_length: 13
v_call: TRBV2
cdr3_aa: CASRVVGSYGYTF

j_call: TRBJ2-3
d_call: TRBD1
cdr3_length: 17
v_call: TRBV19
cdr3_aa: CASSMLATGGSTDTQYF

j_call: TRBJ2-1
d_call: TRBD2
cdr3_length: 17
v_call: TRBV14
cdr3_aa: CASSQPLAGGAFNEQFF

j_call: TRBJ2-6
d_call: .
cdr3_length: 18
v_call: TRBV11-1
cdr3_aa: CASSSSGQTYSGANVLTF

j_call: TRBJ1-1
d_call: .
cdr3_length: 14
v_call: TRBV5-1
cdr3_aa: CASSNRDMNTEAFF

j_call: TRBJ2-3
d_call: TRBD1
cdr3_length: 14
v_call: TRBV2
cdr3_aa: CASMLGQGSDTQYF

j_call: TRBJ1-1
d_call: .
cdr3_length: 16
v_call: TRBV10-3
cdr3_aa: CAIRGPQTDRNTEAFF

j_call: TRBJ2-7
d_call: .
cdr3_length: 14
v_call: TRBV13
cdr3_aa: CASTQGGRTYEQYF

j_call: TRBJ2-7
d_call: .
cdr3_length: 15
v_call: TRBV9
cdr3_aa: CASSVGAVGDYEQYF

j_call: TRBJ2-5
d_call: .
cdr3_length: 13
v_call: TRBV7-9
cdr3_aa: CASAESGWETQYF

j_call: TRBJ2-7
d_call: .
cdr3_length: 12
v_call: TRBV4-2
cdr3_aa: CASRGKGDEQYF

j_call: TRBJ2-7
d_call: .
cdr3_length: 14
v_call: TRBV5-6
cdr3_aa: CASSFGWRGAEQYF